This T cell receptor (beta chain) was identified during a study of CD8 T cells in Susac syndrome (dated by TCRdb to about 2019). Broadly, across the study: Of the Susac syndrome patients who were sequenced, six had clinically active disease and eight were in clinical remission. At blood withdrawal, Susac syndrome patients were either therapy-naive, taking corticosteroids (in some cases with IVIg as well), or taking IVIg alone. The study used repertoire sequencing to test whether antigen drove CD8+ T cell activation and differentiation in Susac syndrome.

Details on this clonotype: The antigen it binds to is not known. Per-base qualities were not stored, and no clone one base away is much larger.

Peripheral blood CD8+ and CD4+ T cells from healthy donors, Susac syndrome patients and multiple sclerosis patients were profiled by high-throughput TCR beta sequencing. The Susac syndrome patients fulfilled recently defined diagnostic criteria for definite or probable disease. Bulk CD8+ and CD4+ T cells were purified magnetically by negative isolation, whereas CD8+ TEMRA cells were enriched by FACS. Blood was drawn into EDTA tubes, processed within 24 hours, and PBMCs were isolated by density gradient centrifugation. PBMCs intended for TCR sequencing were cryopreserved in liquid nitrogen and were subsequently thawed in a 37 degrees C water bath. A purity of at least 90% was achieved for sorted or isolated CD4+, CD8+ and CD8+ TEMRA cells. From a lookup of the germline V gene, CDR1 and CDR2 are KGHDR and SFDVKD. The CDR3, cysteine through phenylalanine, is 10 amino acids long. Only the CDR3 part of the read is kept: 30 bases, read in frame from the first base. Trimming costs V 8 bases and J 7 bases, and their ends lie 7 bases apart.

RNA was extracted using the RNeasy kit, and roughly 0.45 to 1 microgram was reverse transcribed with random hexamers. The immunoSEQ multiplex PCR assay, covering 54 Vbeta and 13 Jbeta segments, was used to amplify TCR beta CDR3 regions. PCR amplification bias was corrected by using a synthetic template baseline for primer optimization and computational correction. The authors' pipeline ran thus. Reads were assigned to V, D and J genes according to IMGT and analyzed in immunoSEQ Analyzer, with only productive sequences retained. To calculate clonality, Shannon entropy was normalized by log2 of the number of productive unique sequences and then subtracted from one. For each patient and control, public and private clones were evaluated among the 100 most prevalent clones. Clones were defined as Susac-specific when absent from the healthy and MS cohorts, from about 1,100 published viral clones and from other ImmuneACCESS disease sequences. The raw public data were reprocessed by TCRdb itself: fastp quality trimming at Q25, MiXCR clonotype calling, in-frame beta chains only. Identical CDR3 protein sequences are pooled into one entry, listed with their most common genes and DNA. Here the V and J calls rest on TCRdb's processing, not on the authors' analysis. The sample records about 150,000 distinct CDR3 sequences, roughly 95% of which are singletons. Approximately 0.15% of the sample belongs to the ten largest clones.

Overall study results and their limits: The number of individuals in the TCR sequencing and HLA analysis was recognized as being relatively small. No clonal expansion was detected in the CD4+ T cell repertoire of Susac syndrome patients.

Sequenced material: CD4+ T cells from PBMCs. The receptor comes from a human donor with Susac syndrome. The chain is made from TRBV24-1 and TRBJ1-2; the D gene cannot be named for sure. CDR3 reads: CATTSGGYTF. The nucleotide sequence reads as follows: TGTGCCACCACCTCGGGTGGCTACACCTTC.